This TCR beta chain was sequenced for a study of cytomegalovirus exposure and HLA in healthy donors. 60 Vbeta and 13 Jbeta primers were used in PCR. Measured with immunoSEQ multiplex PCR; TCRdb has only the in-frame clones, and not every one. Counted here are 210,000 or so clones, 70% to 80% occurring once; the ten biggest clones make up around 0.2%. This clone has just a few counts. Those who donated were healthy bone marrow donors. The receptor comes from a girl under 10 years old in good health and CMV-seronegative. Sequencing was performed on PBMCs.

DNA of the CDR3: TGCAGTGCTAGTTTCGTCGGGGAGCTGTTTTTT. This translates into CSASFVGELFF. This chain joins TRBV20-1 and TRBJ2-2, with no clear D. CDR3 length: 11 residues. Per germline, CDR1 DFQATT and CDR2 SNEGSKA (reference sequence). Trimming took off 3 bases at V and 7 bases at J, with 6 bases between the two ends.